Below are 20 T cell receptor beta chains sequenced from a single sample in a study of blood T cell repertoires in COVID-19. This table comes from immunoSEQ multiplex PCR, and its TCRdb copy is limited to in-frame clones, with some not included. The table lists about 240,000 clones, over 80% of them singletons, with about 2.5% in the top ten. The sample comprised PBMCs or T cells enriched from blood (not recorded which). Receptor source: a woman in her thirties with acute COVID-19.

The rearrangement uses TRBV5-1 and TRBJ1-3; 7 bases are shared with TRBD1. V lost 2 bases, J lost 0 bases, and 11 bases stayed unmatched. CDR1 and CDR2 from the germline V gene are SGHRS and YFSETQ. CDR3 size: 18 residues. The CDR3 sequence: CASSFGNRDSLSGNTIYF. As DNA, the CDR3 is TGCGCCAGCAGCTTTGGGAACCGGGACAGCCTCTCTGGAAACACCATATATTTT.

The chain joins TRBV29-1 to TRBJ2-1; 7 bases align to TRBD2. Trimming removed 5 bases from V and 9 bases from J; junction bases left unmatched: 7. Germline loops: CDR1 SQVTM, CDR2 ANQGSEA. The CDR3 extends over 12 amino acids. CDR3 amino acids: CSVLGGEAEQFF. For the CDR3, the DNA is TGCAGCGTTTTGGGAGGGGAGGCTGAGCAGTTCTTC.

The V gene is TRBV6-5, the J gene TRBJ2-2; D remains ambiguous. V was trimmed by 2 bases and J by 3 bases, leaving 4 bases between them. The CDR3 has 13 amino acids. Germline assignment: CDR1 MNHEY and CDR2 SVGAGI. The CDR3 here is CASSYEDTGELFF. CDR3 coding DNA: TGTGCCAGCAGTTACGAGGACACCGGGGAGCTGTTTTTT.

The chain recombines TRBV21-1 with TRBJ2-7; the table's TRBD1 call for D was not verified on the DNA. TRBV21-1 is flagged as a pseudogene. The CDR3 loop spans 16 amino acids. The CDR3 is CASSKRTGILLRGQYF. In DNA, the CDR3 is TGTGCCAGCAGCAAAAGAACAGGTATCCTTCTACGAGGGCAGTACTTC.

The rearrangement uses TRBV15 and TRBJ2-5; 10 nucleotides match TRBD1. Germline CDR1 and CDR2: LNHNV and YYDKDF (reference sequence). Unmatched junction bases numbered 9, after V lost 1 base and J lost 4 bases. CDR3 size: 17 residues. CDR3 residues: CATSRGPGQGEGETQYF. Written as DNA, the CDR3 is TGTGCCACCAGCAGAGGGCCCGGACAGGGGGAGGGAGAGACCCAGTACTTC.

This chain connects TRBV27 to TRBJ1-4; D is possibly TRBD1 (6 bases). With 7 bases removed from V and 8 bases from J, the gap between germline ends came to 20 bases. The CDR3 runs to 15 residues. Germline-derived CDR1 and CDR2 are MNHEY and SMNVEV (reference sequence). In DNA form, the CDR3 reads TGTGCCAGCACTCCTACGGGGGGCGCGATCGAAAAACTGTTTTTT. It translates to CASTPTGGAIEKLFF.

This chain joins TRBV5-4 and TRBJ1-2, with D possibly being TRBD1 (6 bases). The CDR3 runs to 13 residues. Germline-derived CDR1 and CDR2 are SGHNT and YYREEE (reference sequence). Trimming took 3 bases from V and 8 from J, leaving 14 bases between them. CDR3 residues: CASSSYRARGYTF. The CDR3 DNA reads as TGTGCCAGCAGCTCATACAGGGCGCGGGGCTACACCTTC. Based on the CDR3 plus reference TRBV5-4 and TRBJ1-2, the full variable domain is ETGVTQSPTHLIKTRGQQVTLRCSSQSGHNTVSWYQQALGQGPQFIFQYYREEENGRGNFPPRFSGLQFPNYSSELNVNALELDDSALYLCASSSYRARGYTFGSGTRLTVV.

This chain's CDR3 is CASSLDSRENHGYTF. The CDR3 nucleotides are TGTGCCAGCAGCTTAGATAGCAGGGAAAATCACGGCTACACCTTC. The chain joins TRBV7-2 to TRBJ1-2; D possibly corresponds to TRBD1 (5 bases). Germline V gives CDR1 SGHTA, CDR2 FQGNSA. V lost 1 base and J 8 bases, leaving 17 bases between the germline ends. CDR3 length: 15 amino acids.

V usage is TRBV9 and J usage is TRBJ2-2; TRBD2 agrees at 8 bases. The germline V gene has CDR1 SGDLS and CDR2 YYNGEE. This CDR3 has 15 amino acids. Trimming cost V 2 bases and J 1 base; bases outside gene matches: 1. The CDR3 coding sequence is TGTGCCAGCAGCGTCGGGGGGGAGAACACCGGGGAGCTGTTTTTT. It yields the protein CASSVGGENTGELFF. The whole variable domain, remainder taken from reference TRBV9 and TRBJ2-2, is DSGVTQTPKHLITATGQRVTLRCSPRSGDLSVYWYQQSLDQGLQFLIQYYNGEERAKGNILERFSAQQFPDLHSELNLSSLELGDSALYFCASSVGGENTGELFFGEGSRLTVL.

There are a few counts of this clone. This chain joins TRBV29-1 and TRBJ2-3; possible D gene TRBD1, 6 bases. The CDR3 contains 13 residues. The V end was cut by 1 base, the J end by 5 bases, with 10 bases between. Germline-derived CDR1 and CDR2 are SQVTM and ANQGSEA. CDR3 nucleotide sequence: TGCAGCGTTGAAGGGGACAAAGAAGATACGCAGTATTTT. Translation gives CSVEGDKEDTQYF.

The rearrangement links TRBV2 to TRBJ1-6; no clear D. The CDR3 has 14 amino acids. Germline-derived CDR1 and CDR2 are SNHLY and FYNNEI. Deletions cut 6 bases from V and 0 bases from J, with 6 bases between. The CDR3 bases are TGTGCCAGCAGGAGAGCCTCCTATAATTCACCCCTCCACTTT. This encodes CASRRASYNSPLHF.

CDR3: CASNDDRVPYNSPLHF. The CDR3 DNA is TGCGCCAGCAACGACGACAGGGTCCCCTATAATTCACCCCTCCACTTT. The chain has TRBV10-1 and TRBJ1-6; TRBD1 agrees at 7 bases. In germline, CDR1 is WNHNN, CDR2 SYGVQD (reference sequence). CDR3 length equals 16 residues. J gave up 2 bases and V 7 bases, and 8 bases lay outside the gene matches.

This sequence joins TRBV6-5 and TRBJ2-7; 9 nucleotides align to TRBD1. This CDR3 has 15 residues. J lost 3 bases, V lost 5 bases, and 8 bases had no gene match. Looked up from germline, CDR1 is MNHEY and CDR2 is SVGAGI. The chain's CDR3 is CASSKQGAGFYEQYF. The CDR3 nucleotides read TGTGCCAGCAGTAAACAGGGGGCGGGATTCTACGAGCAGTACTTC.

V usage is TRBV4-3 and J usage is TRBJ2-7; 11 bases line up with TRBD1. This CDR3 region has 15 residues. Germline V gene lookup returns CDR1 LGHNA and CDR2 YSLEER. The J segment lost 1 base and the V segment lost 1 base, leaving 0 bases of the junction unmatched. The CDR3 reads CASSQGDRGSYEQYF. The CDR3 DNA follows: TGCGCCAGCAGCCAAGGGGACAGGGGGTCCTACGAGCAGTACTTC.

This rearrangement joins TRBV5-4 to TRBJ1-1; 9 nucleotides match TRBD1. The junction had 5 bases not matched to a gene; V was cut back by 4 bases and J by 4 bases. Germline CDR1 is SGHNT and CDR2 is YYREEE (reference sequence). This CDR3 is built from 14 residues. The CDR3 nucleotides read TGTGCCAGCAGCCGACGGGACAGGGCCACTGAAGCTTTCTTT. This codes for CASSRRDRATEAFF. The full variable domain, rest sourced from reference TRBV5-4 and TRBJ1-1, is ETGVTQSPTHLIKTRGQQVTLRCSSQSGHNTVSWYQQALGQGPQFIFQYYREEENGRGNFPPRFSGLQFPNYSSELNVNALELDDSALYLCASSRRDRATEAFFGQGTRLTVV.

The chain links TRBV13 to TRBJ2-1; perhaps TRBD2 as D (5 bases). The V end was cut by 2 bases, the J end by 8 bases, with 13 bases between. The germline gives CDR1 PRHDT, CDR2 FYEKMQ (reference sequence). CDR3 size: 14 residues. Here the CDR3 DNA reads TGTGCCAGCAGCTTACAAGGAGGAGCGGATGAGCAGTTCTTC. Its translation: CASSLQGGADEQFF.

The gene calls are TRBV4-1 and TRBJ2-2; D gene uncertain. The CDR3 is 13 amino acids. Germline V lookup: CDR1 MGHRA, CDR2 YSYEKL. V dropped 4 bases and J dropped 1 base, with 4 bases sitting between them. The CDR3 DNA is TGCGCCAGCAGCCTCCTGAACACCGGGGAGCTGTTTTTT. This sequence encodes CASSLLNTGELFF.

On this clone itself: This sample includes further DNA sequences coding for the same CDR3. This rearrangement joins TRBV12-5 to TRBJ1-1, with TRBD1 matching 9 bases. Losses at the gene ends were 1 base for V and 8 bases for J; bases not matched to a gene: 2. This CDR3 comprises 13 residues. The V gene's germline CDR1 is LGHNT and CDR2 FRNRAP. CDR3 in DNA: TGTGCTAGTGGTTTGGGAGGGACAGGGGAAGCTTTCTTT. Translated, it gives CASGLGGTGEAFF.

In its sample, this clone was seen once. V gene TRBV11-2 combines with J gene TRBJ2-7; 8 bases align to TRBD1. The length of the CDR3 is 14 residues. Unmatched junction bases numbered 5, after V lost 3 bases and J lost 4 bases. Germline V gives CDR1 SGHAT, CDR2 FQNNGV. In nucleotides, the CDR3 is TGTGCCAGCAGCTTCGGGACAGGAACATACGAGCAGTACTTC. It specifies CASSFGTGTYEQYF.

The V and J genes are TRBV18 and TRBJ1-5; D is unresolved. The CDR3 is made up of 13 amino acids. V lost 1 base and J 3 bases, leaving 4 bases between the germline ends. CDR1 is KGHSH and CDR2 is LQKENI in the germline V gene. CDR3 protein: CASSPHNNQPQHF. The CDR3 DNA sequence: TGTGCCAGCTCACCACACAACAATCAGCCCCAGCATTTT.